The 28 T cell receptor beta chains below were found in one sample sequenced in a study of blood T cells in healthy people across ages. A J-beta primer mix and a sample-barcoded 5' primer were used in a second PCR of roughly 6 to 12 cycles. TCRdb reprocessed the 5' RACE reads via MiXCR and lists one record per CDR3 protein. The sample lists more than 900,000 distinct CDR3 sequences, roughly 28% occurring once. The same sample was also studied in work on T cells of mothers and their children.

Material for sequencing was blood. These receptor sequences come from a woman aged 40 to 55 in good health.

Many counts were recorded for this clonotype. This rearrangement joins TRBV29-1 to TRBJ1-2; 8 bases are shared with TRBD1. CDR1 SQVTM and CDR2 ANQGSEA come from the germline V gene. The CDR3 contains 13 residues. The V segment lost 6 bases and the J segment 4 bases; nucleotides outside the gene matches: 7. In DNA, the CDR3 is TGCAGCGTCGGACCAGGGGGCGGCTATGGCTACACCTTC. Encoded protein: CSVGPGGGYGYTF.

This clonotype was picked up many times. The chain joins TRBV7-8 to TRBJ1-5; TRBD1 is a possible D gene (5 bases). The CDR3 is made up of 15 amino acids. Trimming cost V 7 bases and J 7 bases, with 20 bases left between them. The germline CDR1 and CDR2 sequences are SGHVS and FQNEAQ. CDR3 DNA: TGTGCCAGCAATGACAGACTCAGGGCGGAACAGCCCCAGCATTTT. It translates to CASNDRLRAEQPQHF.

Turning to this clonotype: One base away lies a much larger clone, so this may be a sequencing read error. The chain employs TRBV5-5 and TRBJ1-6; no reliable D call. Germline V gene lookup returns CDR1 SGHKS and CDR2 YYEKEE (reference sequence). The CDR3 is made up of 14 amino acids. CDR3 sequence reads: CASRQHGSNSPPHF. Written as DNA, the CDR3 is TGTGCCAGCAGACAACACGGTTCCAATTCACCCCCCCACTTT.

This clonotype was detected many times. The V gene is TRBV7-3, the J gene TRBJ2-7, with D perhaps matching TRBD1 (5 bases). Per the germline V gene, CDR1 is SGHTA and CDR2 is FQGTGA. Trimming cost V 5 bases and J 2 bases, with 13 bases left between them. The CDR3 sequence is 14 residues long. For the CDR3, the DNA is TGTGCCAGCAGCCCCTCGAAGGACACCTACGAGCAGTACTTC. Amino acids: CASSPSKDTYEQYF.

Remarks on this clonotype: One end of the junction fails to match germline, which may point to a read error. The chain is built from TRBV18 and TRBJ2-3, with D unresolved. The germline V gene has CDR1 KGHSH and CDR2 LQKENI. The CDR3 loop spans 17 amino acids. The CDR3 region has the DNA TGTGTCAGCTCAGGCCCGGCAGGACCTCTGAAGACAGATACGCAGTATTTT. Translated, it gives CVSSGPAGPLKTDTQYF.

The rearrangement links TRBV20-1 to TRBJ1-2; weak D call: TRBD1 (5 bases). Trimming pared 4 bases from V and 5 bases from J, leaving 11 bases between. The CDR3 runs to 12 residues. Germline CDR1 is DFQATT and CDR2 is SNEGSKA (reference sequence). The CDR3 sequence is CSATGTEYGYTF. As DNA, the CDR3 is TGCAGTGCTACCGGGACGGAATATGGCTACACCTTC.

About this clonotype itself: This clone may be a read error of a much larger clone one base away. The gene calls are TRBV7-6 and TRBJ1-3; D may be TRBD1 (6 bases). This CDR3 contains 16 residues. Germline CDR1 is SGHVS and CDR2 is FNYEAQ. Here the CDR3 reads CASGFSGVPLGNTIYF. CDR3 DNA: TGTGCCAGCGGCTTTTCAGGGGTCCCCCTTGGAAACACCATATATTTT.

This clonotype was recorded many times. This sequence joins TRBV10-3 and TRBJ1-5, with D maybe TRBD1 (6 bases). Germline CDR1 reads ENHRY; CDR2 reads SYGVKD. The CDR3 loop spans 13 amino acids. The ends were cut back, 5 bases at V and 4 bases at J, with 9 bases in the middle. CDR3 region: CAISRDTNQPQHF. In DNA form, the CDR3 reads TGTGCCATCAGTAGGGACACAAATCAGCCCCAGCATTTT.

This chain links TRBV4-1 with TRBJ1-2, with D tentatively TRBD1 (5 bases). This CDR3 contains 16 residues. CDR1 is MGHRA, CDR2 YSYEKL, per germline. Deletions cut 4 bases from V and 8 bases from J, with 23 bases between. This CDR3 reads CASSPPDSQIRGGYTF. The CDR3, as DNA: TGCGCCAGCAGCCCCCCCGACAGCCAAATCAGAGGGGGCTACACCTTC.

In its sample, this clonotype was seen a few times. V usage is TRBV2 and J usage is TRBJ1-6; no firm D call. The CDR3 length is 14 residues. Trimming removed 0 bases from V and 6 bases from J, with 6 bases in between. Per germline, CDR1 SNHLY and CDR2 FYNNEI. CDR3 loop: CASSEAGFNSPLHF. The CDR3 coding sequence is TGTGCCAGCAGTGAAGCGGGGTTTAATTCACCCCTCCACTTT.

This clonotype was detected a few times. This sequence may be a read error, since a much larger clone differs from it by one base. DNA for the CDR3: TGCAGTGCAACCGCGGGTCCCACCAGTGGGGAGCAGTACTTC. The encoded protein is CSATAGPTSGEQYF. The rearrangement links TRBV20-1 to TRBJ2-7, with D possibly matching TRBD2 (5 bases). The germline CDR1 and CDR2 sequences are DFQATT and SNEGSKA (reference sequence). Trimming took off 6 bases at V and 7 bases at J, with 22 bases between the two ends. The CDR3 sequence is 14 residues long.

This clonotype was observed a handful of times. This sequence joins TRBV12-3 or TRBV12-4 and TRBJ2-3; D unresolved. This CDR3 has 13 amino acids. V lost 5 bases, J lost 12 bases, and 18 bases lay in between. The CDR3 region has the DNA TGTGCCAGCAGTCCCCTTGACACGCGCGTACAGTATTTT. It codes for CASSPLDTRVQYF.

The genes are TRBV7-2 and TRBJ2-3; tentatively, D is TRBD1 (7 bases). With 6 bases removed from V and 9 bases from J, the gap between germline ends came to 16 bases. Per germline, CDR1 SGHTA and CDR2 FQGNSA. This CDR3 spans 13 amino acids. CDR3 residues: CASRPTGEATQYF. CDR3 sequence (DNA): TGTGCCAGCAGACCTACAGGGGAGGCAACGCAGTATTTT. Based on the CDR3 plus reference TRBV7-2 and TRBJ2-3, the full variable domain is GAGVSQSPSNKVTEKGKDVELRCDPISGHTALYWYRQSLGQGLEFLIYFQGNSAPDKSGLPSDRFSAERTGGSVSTLTIQRTQQEDSAVYLCASRPTGEATQYFGPGTRLTVL.

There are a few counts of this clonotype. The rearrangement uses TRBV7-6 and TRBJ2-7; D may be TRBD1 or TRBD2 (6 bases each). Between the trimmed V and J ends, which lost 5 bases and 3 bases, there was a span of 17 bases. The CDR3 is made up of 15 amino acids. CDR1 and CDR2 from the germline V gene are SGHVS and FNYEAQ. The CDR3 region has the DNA TGTGCCAGCAGCCGGCGTTTGGGGGGCGTCTACGAGCAGTACTTC. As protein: CASSRRLGGVYEQYF.

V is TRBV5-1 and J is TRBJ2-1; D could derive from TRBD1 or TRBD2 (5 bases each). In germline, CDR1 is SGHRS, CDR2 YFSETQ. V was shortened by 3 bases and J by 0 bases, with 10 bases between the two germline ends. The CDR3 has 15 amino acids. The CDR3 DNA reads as TGCGCCAGCAGCTGGGGGTCGGGCTCCTACAATGAGCAGTTCTTC. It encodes CASSWGSGSYNEQFF.

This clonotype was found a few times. The DNA of the CDR3 is TGTGCCATCAGGTCCAGGGATAATTCACCCCTCCACTTT. Its protein is CAIRSRDNSPLHF. The V gene is TRBV10-3, the J gene TRBJ1-6; a weak D match, TRBD1 (5 bases). The ends were cut back, 6 bases at V and 5 bases at J, with 8 bases in the middle. This CDR3 spans 13 amino acids. CDR1 is ENHRY, CDR2 SYGVKD, per germline.

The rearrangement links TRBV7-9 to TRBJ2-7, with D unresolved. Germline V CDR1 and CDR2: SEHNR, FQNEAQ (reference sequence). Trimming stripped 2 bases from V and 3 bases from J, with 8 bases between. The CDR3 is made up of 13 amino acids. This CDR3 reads CASSLRPFYEQYF. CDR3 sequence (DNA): TGTGCCAGCAGCTTACGTCCCTTCTACGAGCAGTACTTC.

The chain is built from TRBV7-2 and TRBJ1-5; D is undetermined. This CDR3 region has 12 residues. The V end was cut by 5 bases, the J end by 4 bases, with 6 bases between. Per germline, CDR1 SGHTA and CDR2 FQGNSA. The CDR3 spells CASSHFNQPQHF. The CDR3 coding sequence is TGTGCCAGCAGCCATTTTAATCAGCCCCAGCATTTT.

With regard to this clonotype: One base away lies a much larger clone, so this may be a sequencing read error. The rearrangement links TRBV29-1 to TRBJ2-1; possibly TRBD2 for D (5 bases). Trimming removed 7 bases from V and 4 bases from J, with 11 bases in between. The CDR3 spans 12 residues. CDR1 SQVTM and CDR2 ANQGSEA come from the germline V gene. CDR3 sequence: CSGGLSYNEQFF. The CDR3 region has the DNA TGCAGCGGTGGACTGTCATACAATGAGCAGTTCTTC.

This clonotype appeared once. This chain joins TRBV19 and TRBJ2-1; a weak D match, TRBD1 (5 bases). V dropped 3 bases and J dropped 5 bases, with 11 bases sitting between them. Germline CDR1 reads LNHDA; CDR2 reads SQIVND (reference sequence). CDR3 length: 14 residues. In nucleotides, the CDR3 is TGTGCCAGTAGTATTTGGACCAGGGACAATGAGCAGTTCTTC. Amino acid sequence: CASSIWTRDNEQFF. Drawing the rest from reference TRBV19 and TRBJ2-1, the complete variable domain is DGGITQSPKYLFRKEGQNVTLSCEQNLNHDAMYWYRQDPGQGLRLIYYSQIVNDFQKGDIAEGYSVSREKKESFPLTVTSAQKNPTAFYLCASSIWTRDNEQFFGPGTRLTVL.

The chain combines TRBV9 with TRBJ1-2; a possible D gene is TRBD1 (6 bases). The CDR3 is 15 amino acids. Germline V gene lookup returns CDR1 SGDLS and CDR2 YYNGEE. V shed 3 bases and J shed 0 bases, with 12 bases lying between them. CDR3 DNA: TGTGCCAGCAGCGCCGGGGGCGGCCCTAACTATGGCTACACCTTC. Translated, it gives CASSAGGGPNYGYTF.

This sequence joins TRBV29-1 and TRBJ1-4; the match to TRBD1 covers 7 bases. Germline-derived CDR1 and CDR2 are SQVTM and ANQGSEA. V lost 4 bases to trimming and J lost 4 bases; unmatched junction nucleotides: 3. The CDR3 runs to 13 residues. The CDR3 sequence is CSVVGQSNEKLFF. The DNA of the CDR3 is TGCAGCGTTGTGGGACAGAGTAATGAAAAACTGTTTTTT. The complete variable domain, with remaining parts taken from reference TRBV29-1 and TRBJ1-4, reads SAVISQKPSRDICQRGTSLTIQCQVDSQVTMMFWYRQQPGQSLTLIATANQGSEATYESGFVIDKFPISRPNLTFSTLTVSNMSPEDSSIYLCSVVGQSNEKLFFGSGTQLSVL.

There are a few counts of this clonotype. CDR3 sequence (DNA): TGTGCCAGCAGTTCTATCAGCGGGGGGGGATACAATGAGCAGTTCTTC. Its protein is CASSSISGGGYNEQFF. This rearrangement joins TRBV28 to TRBJ2-1, with 10 bases lining up with TRBD2. Germline lookup yields CDR1 MDHEN and CDR2 SYDVKM. The CDR3 is made up of 16 amino acids. V shed 4 bases and J 4 bases; nucleotides not matched to a gene: 7.

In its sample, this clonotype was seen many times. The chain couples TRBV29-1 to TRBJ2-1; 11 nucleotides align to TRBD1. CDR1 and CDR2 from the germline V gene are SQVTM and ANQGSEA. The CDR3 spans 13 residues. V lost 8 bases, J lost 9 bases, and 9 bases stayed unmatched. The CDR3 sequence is CSSDRGRLSEQFF. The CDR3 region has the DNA TGCAGCTCGGACAGGGGGCGGTTGAGTGAGCAGTTCTTC.

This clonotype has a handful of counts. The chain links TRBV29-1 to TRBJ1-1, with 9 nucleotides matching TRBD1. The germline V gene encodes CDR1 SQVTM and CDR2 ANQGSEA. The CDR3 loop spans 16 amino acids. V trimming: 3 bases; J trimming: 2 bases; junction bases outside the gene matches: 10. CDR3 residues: CSVDNSQGALNTEAFF. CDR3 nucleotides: TGCAGCGTTGACAATTCACAGGGGGCTCTTAACACTGAAGCTTTCTTT.

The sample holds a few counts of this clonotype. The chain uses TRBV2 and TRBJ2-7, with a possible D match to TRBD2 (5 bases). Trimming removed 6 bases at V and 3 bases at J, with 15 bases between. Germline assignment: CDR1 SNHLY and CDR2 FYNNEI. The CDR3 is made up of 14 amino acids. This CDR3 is CASSAGNFDYEQYF. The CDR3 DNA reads TGTGCCAGCAGCGCCGGGAACTTCGACTACGAGCAGTACTTC.

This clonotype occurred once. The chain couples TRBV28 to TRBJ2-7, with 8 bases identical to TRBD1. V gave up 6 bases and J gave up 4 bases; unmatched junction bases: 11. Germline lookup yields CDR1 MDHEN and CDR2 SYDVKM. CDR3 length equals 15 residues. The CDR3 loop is CASRDPRTGIYEQYF. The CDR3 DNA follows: TGTGCCAGCAGGGATCCCAGGACAGGGATTTACGAGCAGTACTTC.

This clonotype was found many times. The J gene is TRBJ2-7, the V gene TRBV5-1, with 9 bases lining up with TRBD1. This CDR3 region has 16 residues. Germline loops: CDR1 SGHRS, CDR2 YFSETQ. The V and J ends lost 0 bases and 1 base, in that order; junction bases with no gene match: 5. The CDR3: CASSLGGTGPSYEQYF. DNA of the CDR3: TGCGCCAGCAGCTTGGGTGGGACAGGGCCTTCCTACGAGCAGTACTTC.